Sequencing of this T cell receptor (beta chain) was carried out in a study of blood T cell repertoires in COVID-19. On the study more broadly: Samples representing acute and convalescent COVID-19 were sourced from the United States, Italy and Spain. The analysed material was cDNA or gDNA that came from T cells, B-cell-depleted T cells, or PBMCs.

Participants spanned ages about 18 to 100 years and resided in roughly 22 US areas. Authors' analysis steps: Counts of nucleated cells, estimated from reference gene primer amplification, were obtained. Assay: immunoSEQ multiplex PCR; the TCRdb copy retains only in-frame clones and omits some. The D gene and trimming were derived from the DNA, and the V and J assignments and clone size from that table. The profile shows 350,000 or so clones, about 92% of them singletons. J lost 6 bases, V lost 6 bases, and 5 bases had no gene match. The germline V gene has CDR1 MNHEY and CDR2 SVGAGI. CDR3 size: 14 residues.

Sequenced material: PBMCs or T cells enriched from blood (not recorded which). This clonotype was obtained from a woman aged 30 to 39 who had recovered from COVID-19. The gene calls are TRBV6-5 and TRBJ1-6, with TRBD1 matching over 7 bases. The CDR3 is CASRDPGGNSPLHF. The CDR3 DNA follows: TGTGCCAGCAGAGACCCAGGGGGTAATTCACCCCTCCACTTT.